This T cell receptor beta chain is from a study of post-analysis software for immune sequencing data. Study details: Recorded subtypes: relapsing-remitting, secondary progressive, progressive-relapsing; some patients unannotated.

Prepared libraries of TCR beta cDNA carried unique molecular identifiers. T cells, 1 to 10 million of them, yielded 500,000 to 600,000 cDNA molecules. Each CDR3 protein gets one entry after TCRdb re-called the PCR reads with MiXCR. The sample comprises 750,000 to 900,000 distinct CDR3 sequences, roughly 46% of which are singletons, and 4.9% rests with the top ten. V lost 1 base and J lost 3, with 4 bases in between. Germline V gene data show CDR1 as SGHTA and CDR2 as FQGNSA. This CDR3 has 12 residues. About this clonotype: Its target is not known.

Overall study findings and caveats: Samples from one preparation batch, clustered by F measure, grouped strongly together. Relative to controls, patients with multiple sclerosis showed significantly lower normalized Chao1 diversity. Higher frequency in patients than in controls was seen for roughly 5 TRBV segments, with TRBV5-6, TRBV5-1 and TRBV20-1 among them.

This receptor was obtained from a girl between 10 and 17 years old with multiple sclerosis. Sequenced input: blood. The V and J genes are TRBV7-2 and TRBJ2-7; D is unresolved. In nucleotides, the CDR3 is TGTGCCAGCAGCTTAGTCCACTACGAGCAGTACTTC. Residues: CASSLVHYEQYF.